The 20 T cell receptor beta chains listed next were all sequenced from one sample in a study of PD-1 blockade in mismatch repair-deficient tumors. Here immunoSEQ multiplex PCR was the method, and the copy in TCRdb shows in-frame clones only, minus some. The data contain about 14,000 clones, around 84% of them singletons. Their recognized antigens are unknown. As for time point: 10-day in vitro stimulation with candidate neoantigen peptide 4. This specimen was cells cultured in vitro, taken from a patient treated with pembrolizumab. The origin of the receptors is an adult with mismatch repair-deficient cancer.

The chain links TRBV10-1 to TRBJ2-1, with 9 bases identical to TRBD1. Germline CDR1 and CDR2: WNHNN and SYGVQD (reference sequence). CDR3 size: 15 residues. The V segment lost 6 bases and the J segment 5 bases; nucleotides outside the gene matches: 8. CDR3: CASSPGTGNHNEQFF. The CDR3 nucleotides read TGCGCCAGCAGCCCCGGGACAGGGAACCACAATGAGCAGTTCTTC.

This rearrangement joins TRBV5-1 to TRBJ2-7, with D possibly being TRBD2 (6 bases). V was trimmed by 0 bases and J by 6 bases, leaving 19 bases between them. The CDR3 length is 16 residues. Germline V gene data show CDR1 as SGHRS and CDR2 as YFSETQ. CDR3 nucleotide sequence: TGCGCCAGCAGCTTGGAACGGGGGAACGTAGGAGCCGAGCAGTACTTC. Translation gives CASSLERGNVGAEQYF. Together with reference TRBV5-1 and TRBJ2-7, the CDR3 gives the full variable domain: KAGVTQTPRYLIKTRGQQVTLSCSPISGHRSVSWYQQTPGQGLQFLFEYFSETQRNKGNFPGRFSGRQFSNSRSEMNVSTLELGDSALYLCASSLERGNVGAEQYFGPGTRLTVT.

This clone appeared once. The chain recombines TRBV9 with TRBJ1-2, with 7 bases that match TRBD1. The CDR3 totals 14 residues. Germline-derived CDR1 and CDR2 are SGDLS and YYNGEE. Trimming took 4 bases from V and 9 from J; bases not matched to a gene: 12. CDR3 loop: CASSSTPDRSSYTF. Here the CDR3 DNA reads TGTGCCAGCAGCTCTACGCCGGACAGGTCGAGCTACACCTTC.

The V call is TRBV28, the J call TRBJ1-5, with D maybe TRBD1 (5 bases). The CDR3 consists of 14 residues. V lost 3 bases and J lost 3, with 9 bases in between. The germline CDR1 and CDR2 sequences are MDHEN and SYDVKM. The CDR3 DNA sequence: TGTGCCAGCAGTTTTGGGGCGCCCAATCAGCCCCAGCATTTT. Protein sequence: CASSFGAPNQPQHF.

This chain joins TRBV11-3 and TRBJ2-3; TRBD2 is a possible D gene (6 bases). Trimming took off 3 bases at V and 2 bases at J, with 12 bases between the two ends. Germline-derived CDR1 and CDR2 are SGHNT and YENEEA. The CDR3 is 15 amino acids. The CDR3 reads CASSFGGSNTDTQYF. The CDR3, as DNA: TGTGCCAGCAGCTTTGGAGGGAGTAACACAGATACGCAGTATTTT.

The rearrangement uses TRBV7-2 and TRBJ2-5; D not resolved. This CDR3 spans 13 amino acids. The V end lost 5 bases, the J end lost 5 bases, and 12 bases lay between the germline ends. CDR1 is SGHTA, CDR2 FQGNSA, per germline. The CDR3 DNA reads TGTGCCAGCAGCAGTGTTTGGATGGAGACCCAGTACTTC. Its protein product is CASSSVWMETQYF.

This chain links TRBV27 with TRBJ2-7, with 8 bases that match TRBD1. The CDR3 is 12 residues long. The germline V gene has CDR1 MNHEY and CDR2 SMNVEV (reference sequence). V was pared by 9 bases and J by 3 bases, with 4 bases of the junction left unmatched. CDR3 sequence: CASATGDYEQYF. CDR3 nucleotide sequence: TGTGCCAGTGCGACAGGGGACTACGAGCAGTACTTC.

The CDR3 coding sequence is TGCAGCGTTGGAGGGGGGGCGTTATATACGCAGTATTTT. Amino acid sequence: CSVGGGALYTQYF. The chain uses TRBV29-1 and TRBJ2-3, with D possibly TRBD2 on 7 matching bases. In germline, CDR1 is SQVTM, CDR2 ANQGSEA. This CDR3 is built from 13 residues. Trimming took 4 bases from V and 7 from J, leaving 15 bases between them.

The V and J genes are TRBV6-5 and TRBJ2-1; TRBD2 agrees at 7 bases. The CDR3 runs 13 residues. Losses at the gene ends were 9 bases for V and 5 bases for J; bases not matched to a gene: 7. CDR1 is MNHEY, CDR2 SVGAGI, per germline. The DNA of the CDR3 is TGTGCCAGTCGTCCCGGGGGGAACAATGAGCAGTTCTTC. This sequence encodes CASRPGGNNEQFF.

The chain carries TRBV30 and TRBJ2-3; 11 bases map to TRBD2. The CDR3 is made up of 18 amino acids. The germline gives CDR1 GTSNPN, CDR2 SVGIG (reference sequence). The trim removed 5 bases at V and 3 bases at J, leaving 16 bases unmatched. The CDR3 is CAWGGGSGRASWTDTQYF. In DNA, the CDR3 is TGTGCCTGGGGGGGTGGTAGCGGGAGGGCCTCGTGGACAGATACGCAGTATTTT.

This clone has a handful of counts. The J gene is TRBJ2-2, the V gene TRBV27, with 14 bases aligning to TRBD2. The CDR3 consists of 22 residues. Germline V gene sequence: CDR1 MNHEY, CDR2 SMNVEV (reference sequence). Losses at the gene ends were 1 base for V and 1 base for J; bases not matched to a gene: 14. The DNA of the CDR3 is TGTGCCAGCAGTTTATATGGTCTATCTGGGACTAGCGGGAGCCAGAACACCGGGGAGCTGTTTTTT. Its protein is CASSLYGLSGTSGSQNTGELFF.

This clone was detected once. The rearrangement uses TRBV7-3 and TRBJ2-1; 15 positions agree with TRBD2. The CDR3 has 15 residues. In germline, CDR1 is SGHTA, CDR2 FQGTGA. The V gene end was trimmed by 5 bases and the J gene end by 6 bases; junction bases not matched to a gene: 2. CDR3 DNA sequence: TGTGCCAGCAGCCCGGGACTAGCGGGAGGCAATGAGCAGTTCTTC. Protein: CASSPGLAGGNEQFF.

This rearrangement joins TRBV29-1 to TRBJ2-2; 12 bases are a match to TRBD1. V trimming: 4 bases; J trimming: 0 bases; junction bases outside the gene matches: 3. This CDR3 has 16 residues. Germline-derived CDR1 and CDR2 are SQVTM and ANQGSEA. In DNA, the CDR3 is TGCAGCGTTGCCGGGACAGGGGGCCCGAACACCGGGGAGCTGTTTTTT. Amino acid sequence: CSVAGTGGPNTGELFF.

The CDR3: CASSLEAGVINEQFF. CDR3 nucleotide sequence: TGTGCCAGCAGCTTGGAAGCGGGAGTCATCAATGAGCAGTTCTTC. The chain is built from TRBV5-4 and TRBJ2-1, with 8 bases identical to TRBD2. The CDR3 spans 15 residues. CDR1 and CDR2 from the germline V gene are SGHNT and YYREEE (reference sequence). V lost 0 bases, J lost 6 bases, and 5 bases stayed unmatched.

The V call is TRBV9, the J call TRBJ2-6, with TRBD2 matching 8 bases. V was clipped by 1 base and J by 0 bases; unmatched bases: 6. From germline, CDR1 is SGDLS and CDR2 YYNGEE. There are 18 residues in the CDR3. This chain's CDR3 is CASSVSLAGNSGANVLTF. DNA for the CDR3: TGTGCCAGCAGCGTAAGCCTAGCGGGTAACTCTGGGGCCAACGTCCTGACTTTC.

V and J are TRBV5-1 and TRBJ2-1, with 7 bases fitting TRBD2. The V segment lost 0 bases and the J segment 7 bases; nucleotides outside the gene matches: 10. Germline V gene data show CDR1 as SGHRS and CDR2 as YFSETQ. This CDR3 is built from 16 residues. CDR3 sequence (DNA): TGCGCCAGCAGCTTGGGCCACTCGGGCGGGGGAAATGAGCAGTTCTTC. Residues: CASSLGHSGGGNEQFF.

The CDR3 DNA reads as TGTGCCTGGAGTGTATCCCCCGGGAGCAGCTACACCTTC. Translating it yields CAWSVSPGSSYTF. The J gene is TRBJ1-2, the V gene TRBV30; D is unclear. The germline CDR1 and CDR2 sequences are GTSNPN and SVGIG (reference sequence). The germline V and J ends were trimmed by 0 bases and 9 bases, with 14 bases remaining between them. The CDR3 extends over 13 amino acids. Complete variable domain (other parts from reference TRBV30 and TRBJ1-2): SQTIHQWPATLVQPVGSPLSLECTVEGTSNPNLYWYRQAAGRGLQLLFYSVGIGQISSEVPQNLSASRPQDRQFILSSKKLLLSDSGFYLCAWSVSPGSSYTFGSGTRLTVV.

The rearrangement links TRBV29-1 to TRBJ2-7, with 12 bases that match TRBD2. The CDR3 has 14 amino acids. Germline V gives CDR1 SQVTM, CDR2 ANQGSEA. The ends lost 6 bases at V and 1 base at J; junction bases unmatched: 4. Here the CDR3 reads CSVQGLAGSYEQYF. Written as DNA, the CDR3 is TGCAGCGTCCAAGGACTAGCGGGATCCTACGAGCAGTACTTC.

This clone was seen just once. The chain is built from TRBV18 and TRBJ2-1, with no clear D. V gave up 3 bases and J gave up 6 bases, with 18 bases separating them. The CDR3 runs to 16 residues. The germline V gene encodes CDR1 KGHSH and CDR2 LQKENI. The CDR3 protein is CASSPYVEVLFNEQFF. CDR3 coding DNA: TGTGCCAGCTCACCGTACGTCGAAGTTCTTTTCAATGAGCAGTTCTTC.

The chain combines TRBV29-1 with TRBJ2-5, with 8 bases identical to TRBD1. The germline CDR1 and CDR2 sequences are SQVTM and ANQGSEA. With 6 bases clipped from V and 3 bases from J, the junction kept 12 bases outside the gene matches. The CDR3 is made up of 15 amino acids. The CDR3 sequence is CSVGDRTSSKETQYF. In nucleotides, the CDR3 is TGCAGCGTGGGGGACAGGACCTCATCCAAAGAGACCCAGTACTTC.